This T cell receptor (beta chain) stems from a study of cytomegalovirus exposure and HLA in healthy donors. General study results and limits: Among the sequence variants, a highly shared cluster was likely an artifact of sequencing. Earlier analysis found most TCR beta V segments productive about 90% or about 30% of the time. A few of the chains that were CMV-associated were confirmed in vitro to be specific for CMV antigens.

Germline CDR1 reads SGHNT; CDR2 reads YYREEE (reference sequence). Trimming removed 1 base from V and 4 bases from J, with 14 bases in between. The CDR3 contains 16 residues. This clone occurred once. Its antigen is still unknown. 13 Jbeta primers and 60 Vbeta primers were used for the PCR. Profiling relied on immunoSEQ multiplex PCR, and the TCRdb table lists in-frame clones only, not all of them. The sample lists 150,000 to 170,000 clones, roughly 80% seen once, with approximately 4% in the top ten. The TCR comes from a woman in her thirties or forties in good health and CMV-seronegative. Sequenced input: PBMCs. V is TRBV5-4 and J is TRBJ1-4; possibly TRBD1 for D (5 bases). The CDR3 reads CASSLRWGGNNEKLFF. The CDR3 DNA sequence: TGTGCCAGCAGCTTGAGGTGGGGGGGAAATAATGAAAAACTGTTTTTT. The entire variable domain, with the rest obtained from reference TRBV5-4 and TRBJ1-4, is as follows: ETGVTQSPTHLIKTRGQQVTLRCSSQSGHNTVSWYQQALGQGPQFIFQYYREEENGRGNFPPRFSGLQFPNYSSELNVNALELDDSALYLCASSLRWGGNNEKLFFGSGTQLSVL.